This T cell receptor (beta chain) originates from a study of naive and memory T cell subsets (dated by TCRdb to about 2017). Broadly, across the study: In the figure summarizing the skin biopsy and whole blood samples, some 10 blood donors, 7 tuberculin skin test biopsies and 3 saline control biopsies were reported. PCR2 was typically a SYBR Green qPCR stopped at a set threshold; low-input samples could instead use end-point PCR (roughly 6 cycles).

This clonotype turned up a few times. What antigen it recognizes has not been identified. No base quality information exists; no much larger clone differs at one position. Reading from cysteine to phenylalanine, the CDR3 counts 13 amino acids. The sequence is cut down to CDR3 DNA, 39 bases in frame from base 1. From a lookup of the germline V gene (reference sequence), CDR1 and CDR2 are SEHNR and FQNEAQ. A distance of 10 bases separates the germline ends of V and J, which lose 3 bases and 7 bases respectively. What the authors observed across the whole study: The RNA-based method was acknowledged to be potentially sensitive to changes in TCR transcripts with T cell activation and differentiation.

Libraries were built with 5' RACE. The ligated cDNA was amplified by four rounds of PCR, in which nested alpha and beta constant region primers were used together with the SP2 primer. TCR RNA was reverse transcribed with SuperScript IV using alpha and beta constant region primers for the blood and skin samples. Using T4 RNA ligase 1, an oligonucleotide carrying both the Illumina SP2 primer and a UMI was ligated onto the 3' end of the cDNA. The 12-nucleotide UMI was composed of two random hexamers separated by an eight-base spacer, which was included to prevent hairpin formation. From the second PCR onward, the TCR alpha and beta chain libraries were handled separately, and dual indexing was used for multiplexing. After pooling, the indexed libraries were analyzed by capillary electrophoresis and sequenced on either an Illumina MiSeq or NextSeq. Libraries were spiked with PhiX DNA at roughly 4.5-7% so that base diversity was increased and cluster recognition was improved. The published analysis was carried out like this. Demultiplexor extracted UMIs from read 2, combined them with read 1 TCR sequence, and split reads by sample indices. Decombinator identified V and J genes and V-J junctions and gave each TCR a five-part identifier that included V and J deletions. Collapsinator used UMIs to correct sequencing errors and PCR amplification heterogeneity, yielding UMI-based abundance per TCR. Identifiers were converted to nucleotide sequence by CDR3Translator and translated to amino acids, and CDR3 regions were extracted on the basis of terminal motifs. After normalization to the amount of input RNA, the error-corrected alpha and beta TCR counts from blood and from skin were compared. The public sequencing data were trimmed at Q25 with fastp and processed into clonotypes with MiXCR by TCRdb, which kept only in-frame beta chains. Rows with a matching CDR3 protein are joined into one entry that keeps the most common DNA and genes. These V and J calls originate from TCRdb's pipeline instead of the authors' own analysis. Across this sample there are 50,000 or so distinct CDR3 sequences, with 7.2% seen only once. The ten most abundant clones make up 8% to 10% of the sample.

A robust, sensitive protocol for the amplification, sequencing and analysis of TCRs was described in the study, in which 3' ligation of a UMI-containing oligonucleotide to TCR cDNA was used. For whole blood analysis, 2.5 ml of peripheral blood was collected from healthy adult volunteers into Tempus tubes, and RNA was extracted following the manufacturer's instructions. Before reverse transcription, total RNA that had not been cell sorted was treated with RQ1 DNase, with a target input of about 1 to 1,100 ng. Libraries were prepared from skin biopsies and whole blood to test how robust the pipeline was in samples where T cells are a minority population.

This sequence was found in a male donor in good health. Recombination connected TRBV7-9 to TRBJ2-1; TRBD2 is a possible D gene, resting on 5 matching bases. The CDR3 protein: CASSFGAANEQFF. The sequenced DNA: TGTGCCAGCAGCTTCGGAGCGGCTAATGAGCAGTTCTTC.